This T cell receptor beta chain was recorded in a study of Graves' ophthalmopathy and Graves' hyperthyroidism. Overall study: Peripheral blood sampling preceded any treatment and occurred at initial diagnosis.

RNA transcripts provided the template for amplifying TCR beta CDR3 regions. The first round was an RT-PCR with HTBI primers, and the second round was a multiplex PCR. A single record per CDR3 protein comes from TCRdb applying MiXCR to the multiplex PCR reads. The data contain some 410,000 distinct CDR3 sequences, more than 20% of them singletons. In this sample, this clonotype turned up a few times. The antigen is not known. Researchers classed hyperthyroidism as stable given no ophthalmopathy within 18 months of follow-up. A diagnosis was made from clinical symptoms together with serum thyroxine, TRAb, thyroid ultrasound and orbital computed tomography. Study-level results: Most expanded clonotypes from thyroid (those above 0.001 frequency) were also found in blood.

The receptor was derived from a woman between 18 and 29 years old with stable Graves' hyperthyroidism. Sequencing was carried out using peripheral blood.

The CDR3 protein is CAWRTLDTQYF. Written as DNA, the CDR3 is TGTGCCTGGAGAACTCTAGATACGCAGTATTTT. The V and J genes are TRBV30 and TRBJ2-3; D is unclear. The germline CDR1 and CDR2 sequences are GTSNPN and SVGIG (reference sequence). The length of the CDR3 is 11 residues. Trimming removed 3 bases at V and 5 bases at J, with 6 bases between. The variable domain in full, with the rest retrieved from reference TRBV30 and TRBJ2-3, is SQTIHQWPATLVQPVGSPLSLECTVEGTSNPNLYWYRQAAGRGLQLLFYSVGIGQISSEVPQNLSASRPQDRQFILSSKKLLLSDSGFYLCAWRTLDTQYFGPGTRLTVL.